Listed below are T cell receptor beta chains from one sample, sequenced in a study of cytomegalovirus exposure and HLA in healthy donors. Profiling relied on immunoSEQ multiplex PCR, and the TCRdb table lists in-frame clones only, not all of them. Counted here are roughly 100,000 clones, approximately 69% occurring once; the ten biggest clones make up under 25%. Input material: PBMCs. The receptors were sampled from a woman between 45 and 65 years old in good health and CMV-seropositive. CDR3s include the opening cysteine and the closing phenylalanine or tryptophan. D genes are given only for firm matches. For some rows the clone size is stated as once, few or many, or as a class when expanded; others skip it.

d_gene	len	v_gene	abundance	j_gene	CDR3nt	CDR3aa
NA	12	TRBV5-1	NA	TRBJ1-2	TGCGCCAGCAGCTTGGGTACCGGTGGCTACACCTTC	CASSLGTGGYTF
NA	14	TRBV6-5	NA	TRBJ2-1	TGTGCCAGCAGTTCCCGACTCCGGCGAAATGAGCAGTTCTTC	CASSSRLRRNEQFF
TRBD2	15	TRBV2	NA	TRBJ2-1	TGTGCCAGCAGTTCTACTAGCGGGGGGGCGAATGAGCAGTTCTTC	CASSSTSGGANEQFF
NA	13	TRBV6-1	NA	TRBJ2-7	TGTGCCAGCCAAGGGACAAGCACCTACGAGCAGTACTTT	CASQGTSTYEQYF
NA	15	TRBV4-3	NA	TRBJ1-1	TGCGCCAGCAGCCAAGATGTTAGCATGAACACTGAAGCTTTCTTT	CASSQDVSMNTEAFF
TRBD1	17	TRBV11-2	NA	TRBJ1-5	TGTGCCAGCAGCGCGTCGACAGGGGGCTTTGGAAAGATGCCCCAGCATTTT	CASSASTGGFGKMPQHF
NA	14	TRBV7-2	NA	TRBJ1-2	TGTGCCAGCAGCTTAGATGGAGGGTTTGGGGGCTACACCTTC	CASSLDGGFGGYTF
TRBD1	14	TRBV6-5	NA	TRBJ2-5	TGTGCCAGCAGTAGGACAGGGGGTCAAGAGACCCAGTACTTC	CASSRTGGQETQYF
TRBD1	15	TRBV4-2	NA	TRBJ1-2	TGTGCCAGCAGCTCGTTGGGGGGACAGGGGAATGGCTACACCTTC	CASSSLGGQGNGYTF
NA	15	TRBV18	NA	TRBJ1-4	TGTGCCAGCACCCCGACAGGAAAAGACGGTGAAAAACTGTTTTTT	CASTPTGKDGEKLFF
TRBD1	14	TRBV2	few	TRBJ1-6	TGTGCCAGCAGCGGACAGGGAATTAATTCACCCCTCCACTTT	CASSGQGINSPLHF
NA	13	TRBV5-4	NA	TRBJ2-7	TGTGCCAGCAGCTTGGACAGCTTCTACGAGCAGTACTTC	CASSLDSFYEQYF
NA	14	TRBV7-2	NA	TRBJ1-2	TGTGCCAGCAGCGTAGACATATCTAACTATGGCTACACCTTC	CASSVDISNYGYTF
NA	13	TRBV13	few	TRBJ2-1	TGTGCCAGCAGCGTCCTAGAGATGAGTGAGCAGTTCTTC	CASSVLEMSEQFF
NA	11	TRBV10-3	NA	TRBJ2-7	TGTGCCATCAGCACAGGGTACGAGCAGTACTTC	CAISTGYEQYF
NA	15	TRBV4-3	few	TRBJ1-1	TGCGCCAGCAGCCAAGATACAGGGAAACCGACTGAAGCTTTCTTT	CASSQDTGKPTEAFF
NA	13	TRBV30	few	TRBJ1-5	TGTGCCTGGAGTGTACAGGGAGATCAGCCCCAGCATTTT	CAWSVQGDQPQHF
TRBD2	13	TRBV7-7	NA	TRBJ2-1	TGTGCCAGCAGTCCTGAGCGGGGCAATGAGCAGTTCTTC	CASSPERGNEQFF
NA	16	TRBV25-1	NA	TRBJ2-5	TGTGCCAGCAGTGAATACGGAGCGGCGAGCCAAGAGACCCAGTACTTC	CASSEYGAASQETQYF
NA	15	TRBV7-9	NA	TRBJ1-2	TGTGCCAGCAGCTTAGAAGAGGGGAGGGGTTATGGCTACACCTTC	CASSLEEGRGYGYTF
TRBD2	15	TRBV5-6	NA	TRBJ2-1	TGTGCCAGCAGCCTGGGACTAGCGGGGTACAATGAGCAGTTCTTC	CASSLGLAGYNEQFF
NA	13	TRBV29-1	NA	TRBJ1-5	TGCAGCGCCCGGGGGGGCTGGAATCAGCCCCAGCATTTT	CSARGGWNQPQHF
NA	14	TRBV6-5	NA	TRBJ1-1	TGTGCCAGCAGCCAGGACAGATTGAACACTGAAGCTTTCTTT	CASSQDRLNTEAFF
NA	15	TRBV4-1	NA	TRBJ2-7	TGCGCCAGCAGCCAAGAGGGGCAGGGGAGCTACGAGCAGTACTTC	CASSQEGQGSYEQYF
NA	14	TRBV7-2	few	TRBJ1-2	TGTGCCAGCAGCTTAGGGGGGCAGACCTATGGCTACACCTTC	CASSLGGQTYGYTF
NA	13	TRBV7-3	NA	TRBJ1-1	TGTGCCAGCAGCTTAGGGCGGGAGGCTGAAGCTTTCTTT	CASSLGREAEAFF
NA	15	TRBV19	NA	TRBJ1-2	TGTGCCAGTACCCGACCCGGGGACAAAGATTATGGCTACACCTTC	CASTRPGDKDYGYTF
TRBD2	15	TRBV9	few	TRBJ2-1	TGTGCCAGCAGCGCTAGCGGGGGGGCCTACAATGAGCAGTTCTTC	CASSASGGAYNEQFF
TRBD1	17	TRBV11-2	NA	TRBJ2-1	TGTGCCAGCAGCTCAGGGAGGGGGACAGGGGGAGCCGATGAGCAGTTCTTC	CASSSGRGTGGADEQFF
TRBD1	18	TRBV6-1	NA	TRBJ1-5	TGTGCCAGCAGTGCCACACAGAACGACAGGGTAGACAATCAGCCCCAGCATTTC	CASSATQNDRVDNQPQHF
NA	15	TRBV7-8	NA	TRBJ2-7	TGTGCCAGCAGCTCCGACTCCCCGACCTACGAGGGGCAGTACTTC	CASSSDSPTYEGQYF
TRBD1	14	TRBV5-1	NA	TRBJ1-2	TGCGCCAGCAGCTTGACCGGACAGGGAGGCGGCTACACCTTC	CASSLTGQGGGYTF
TRBD1	15	TRBV5-1	NA	TRBJ2-2	TGCGCCAGCAGCCTGCGGACAGGGGATGTCGGGGAGCTGTTTTTT	CASSLRTGDVGELFF
TRBD1	14	TRBV7-9	NA	TRBJ1-1	TGTGCCAGCAGCCCAGACAGGGGTGGCCCTGAAGCTTTCTTT	CASSPDRGGPEAFF
TRBD1	15	TRBV6-5	NA	TRBJ2-5	TGTGCCAGCAAGCTACAGGGGGCGATCCAAGAGACCCAGTACTTC	CASKLQGAIQETQYF
TRBD1	14	TRBV5-4	NA	TRBJ2-7	TGTGCCAGCAGCATACGGGACAGGGCCGACGAGCAGTACTTC	CASSIRDRADEQYF
NA	15	TRBV7-8	NA	TRBJ2-1	TGTGCCAGCAGCTTATCTAGCCTTTCCTACAATGAGCAGTTCTTC	CASSLSSLSYNEQFF
NA	13	TRBV7-2	NA	TRBJ2-7	TGTGCCAGCAGCTTAAACAGCTACTACGAGCAGTACTTC	CASSLNSYYEQYF
NA	15	TRBV14	NA	TRBJ1-1	TGTGCCAGCAGCCAAGACGGGGGAGGTGGCACTGAAGCTTTCTTT	CASSQDGGGGTEAFF
TRBD1	15	TRBV10-3	once	TRBJ1-2	TGTGCCATCAGTGAGTCCAACTCAGGGGGCTATGGCTACACCTTC	CAISESNSGGYGYTF
TRBD1	12	TRBV6-1	NA	TRBJ2-7	TGTGCCAGCATGACAGGGCCCTACGAGCAGTACTTC	CASMTGPYEQYF